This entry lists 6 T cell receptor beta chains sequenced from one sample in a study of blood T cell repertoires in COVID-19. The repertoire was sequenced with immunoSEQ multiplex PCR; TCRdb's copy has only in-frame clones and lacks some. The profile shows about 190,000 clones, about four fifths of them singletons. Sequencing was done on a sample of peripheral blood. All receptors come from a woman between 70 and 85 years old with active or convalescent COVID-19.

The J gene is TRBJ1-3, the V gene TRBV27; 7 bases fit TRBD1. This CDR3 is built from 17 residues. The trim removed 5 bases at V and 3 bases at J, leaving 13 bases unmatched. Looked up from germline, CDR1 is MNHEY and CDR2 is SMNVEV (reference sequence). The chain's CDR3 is CASSPHGQAPRGNTIYF. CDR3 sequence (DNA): TGTGCCAGCAGTCCCCACGGACAGGCTCCCCGTGGAAACACCATATATTTT.

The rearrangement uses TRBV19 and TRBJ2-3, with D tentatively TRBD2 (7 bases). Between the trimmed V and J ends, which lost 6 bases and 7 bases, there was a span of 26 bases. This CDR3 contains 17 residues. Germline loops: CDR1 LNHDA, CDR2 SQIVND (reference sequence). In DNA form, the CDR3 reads TGTGCCAGTAGATCGAGGGGGGAGCGGGAAGTCGTGAATACGCAGTATTTT. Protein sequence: CASRSRGEREVVNTQYF.

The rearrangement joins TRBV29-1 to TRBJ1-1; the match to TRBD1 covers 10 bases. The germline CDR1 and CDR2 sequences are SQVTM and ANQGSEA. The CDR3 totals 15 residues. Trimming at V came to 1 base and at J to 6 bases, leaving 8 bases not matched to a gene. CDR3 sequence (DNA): TGCAGCGTTGAAGCGTTTGACAGGGGGCGTCCTGAAGCTTTCTTT. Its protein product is CSVEAFDRGRPEAFF.

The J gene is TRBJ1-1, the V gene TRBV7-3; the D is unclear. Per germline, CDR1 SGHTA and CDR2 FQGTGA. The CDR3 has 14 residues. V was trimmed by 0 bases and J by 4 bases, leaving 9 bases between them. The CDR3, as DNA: TGTGCCAGCAGCTTAACGTCAGGCAGCACTGAAGCTTTCTTT. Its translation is CASSLTSGSTEAFF.

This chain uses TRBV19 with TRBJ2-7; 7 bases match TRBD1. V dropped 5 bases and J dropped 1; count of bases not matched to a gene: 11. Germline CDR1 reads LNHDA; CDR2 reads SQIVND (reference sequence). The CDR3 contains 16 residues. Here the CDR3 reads CASSLRGSSKSYEQYF. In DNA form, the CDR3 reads TGTGCCAGTAGTCTCAGGGGGTCTTCCAAATCCTACGAGCAGTACTTC.

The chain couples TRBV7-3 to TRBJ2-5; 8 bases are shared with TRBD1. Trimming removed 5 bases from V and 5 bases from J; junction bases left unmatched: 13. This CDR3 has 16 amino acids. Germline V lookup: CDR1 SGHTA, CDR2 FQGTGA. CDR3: CASSVRGLEAGETQYF. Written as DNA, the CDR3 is TGTGCCAGCAGCGTCAGGGGGCTAGAGGCCGGGGAGACCCAGTACTTC.